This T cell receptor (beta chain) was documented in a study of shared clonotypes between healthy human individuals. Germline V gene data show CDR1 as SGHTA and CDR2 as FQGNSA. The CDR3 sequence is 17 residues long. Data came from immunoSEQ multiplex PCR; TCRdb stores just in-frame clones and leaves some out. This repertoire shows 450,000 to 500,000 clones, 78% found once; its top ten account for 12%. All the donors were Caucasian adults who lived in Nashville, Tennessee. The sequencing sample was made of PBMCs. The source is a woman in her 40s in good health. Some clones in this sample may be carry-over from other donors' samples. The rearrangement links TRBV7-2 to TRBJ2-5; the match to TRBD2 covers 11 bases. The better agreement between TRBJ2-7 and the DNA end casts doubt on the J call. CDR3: CASSKRGGLAVTYEQYF. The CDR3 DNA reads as TGTGCCAGCAGCAAGCGGGGGGGACTAGCGGTAACCTACGAGCAGTACTTC.